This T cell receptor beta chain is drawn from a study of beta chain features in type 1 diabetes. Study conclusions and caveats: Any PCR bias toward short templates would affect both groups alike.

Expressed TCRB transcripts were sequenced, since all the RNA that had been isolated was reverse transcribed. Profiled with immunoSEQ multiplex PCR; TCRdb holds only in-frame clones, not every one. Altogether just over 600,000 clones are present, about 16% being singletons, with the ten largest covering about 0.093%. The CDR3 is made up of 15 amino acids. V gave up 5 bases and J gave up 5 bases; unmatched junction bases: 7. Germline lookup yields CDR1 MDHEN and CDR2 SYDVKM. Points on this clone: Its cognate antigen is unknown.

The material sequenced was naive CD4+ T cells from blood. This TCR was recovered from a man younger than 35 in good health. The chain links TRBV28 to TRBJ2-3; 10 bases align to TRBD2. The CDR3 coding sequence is TGTGCCAGCAGTCCCCTAGCGGGGGTGAAAGATACGCAGTATTTT. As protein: CASSPLAGVKDTQYF. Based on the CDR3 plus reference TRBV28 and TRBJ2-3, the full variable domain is DVKVTQSSRYLVKRTGEKVFLECVQDMDHENMFWYRQDPGLGLRLIYFSYDVKMKEKGDIPEGYSVSREKKERFSLILESASTNQTSMYLCASSPLAGVKDTQYFGPGTRLTVL.